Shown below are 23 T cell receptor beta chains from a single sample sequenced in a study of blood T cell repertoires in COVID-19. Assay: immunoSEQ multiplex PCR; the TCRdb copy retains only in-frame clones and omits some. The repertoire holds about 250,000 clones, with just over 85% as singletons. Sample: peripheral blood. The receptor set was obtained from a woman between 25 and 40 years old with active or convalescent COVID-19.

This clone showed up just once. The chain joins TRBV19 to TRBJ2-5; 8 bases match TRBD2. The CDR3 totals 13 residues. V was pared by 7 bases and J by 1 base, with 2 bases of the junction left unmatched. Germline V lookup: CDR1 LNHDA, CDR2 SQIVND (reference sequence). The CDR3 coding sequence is TGTGCCAGTAACGGGGGGGCCCAAGAGACCCAGTACTTC. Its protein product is CASNGGAQETQYF.

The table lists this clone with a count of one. This CDR3 is CASSTDRGHRNEQFF. The CDR3 bases are TGTGCCAGCTCAACTGACAGGGGGCATCGGAATGAGCAGTTCTTC. The V call is TRBV18, the J call TRBJ2-1, with 10 bases fitting TRBD1. Germline V gives CDR1 KGHSH, CDR2 LQKENI. The CDR3 has 15 residues. Trimming removed 5 bases from V and 7 bases from J; junction bases left unmatched: 8.

The CDR3 DNA reads as TGTGCCAGCAGCAAAGCGGGAGGAGGTAATGAAAAACTGTTTTTT. It yields the protein CASSKAGGGNEKLFF. The chain has TRBV21-1 and TRBJ1-4. TRBV21-1 is shown as a pseudogene. The CDR3 spans 15 residues.

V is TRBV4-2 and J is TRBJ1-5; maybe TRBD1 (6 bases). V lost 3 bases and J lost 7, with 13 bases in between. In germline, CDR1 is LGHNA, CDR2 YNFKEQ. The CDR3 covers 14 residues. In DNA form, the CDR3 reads TGTGCCAGCAGCCACCCAGGGGCCGAGCAGCCCCAGCATTTT. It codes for CASSHPGAEQPQHF.

Here the CDR3 reads CATIAGDPNYGYTF. In DNA form, the CDR3 reads TGTGCCACCATCGCAGGGGATCCTAACTATGGCTACACCTTC. The chain employs TRBV6-5 and TRBJ1-2; D is perhaps TRBD1 (6 bases). V was shortened by 10 bases and J by 0 bases, with 15 bases between the two germline ends. This CDR3 is 14 amino acids long. Germline values: CDR1 MNHEY, CDR2 SVGAGI.

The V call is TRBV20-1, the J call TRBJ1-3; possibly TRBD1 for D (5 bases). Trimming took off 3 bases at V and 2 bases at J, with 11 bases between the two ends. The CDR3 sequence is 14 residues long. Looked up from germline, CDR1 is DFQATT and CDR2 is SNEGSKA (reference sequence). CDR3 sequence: CSASLAGPGNTIYF. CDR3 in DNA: TGCAGTGCTAGTTTGGCGGGGCCTGGAAACACCATATATTTT.

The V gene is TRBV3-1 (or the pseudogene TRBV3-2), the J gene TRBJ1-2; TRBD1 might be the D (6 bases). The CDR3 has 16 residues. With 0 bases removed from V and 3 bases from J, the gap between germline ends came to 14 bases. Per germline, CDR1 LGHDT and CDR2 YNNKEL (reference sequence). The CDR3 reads CASSQDYSGGHYGYTF. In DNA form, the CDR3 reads TGTGCCAGCAGCCAAGATTATTCCGGGGGGCACTATGGCTACACCTTC.

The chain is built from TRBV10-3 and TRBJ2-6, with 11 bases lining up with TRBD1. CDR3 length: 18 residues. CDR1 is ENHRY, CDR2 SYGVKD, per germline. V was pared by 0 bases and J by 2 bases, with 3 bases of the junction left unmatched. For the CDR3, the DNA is TGTGCCATCAGTGAGTCGGGACAGGGGGGAACTGGGGCCAACGTCCTGACTTTC. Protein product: CAISESGQGGTGANVLTF.

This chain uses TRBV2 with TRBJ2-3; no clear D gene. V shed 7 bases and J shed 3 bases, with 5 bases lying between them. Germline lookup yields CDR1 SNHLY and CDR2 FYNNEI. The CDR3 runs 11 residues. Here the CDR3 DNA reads TGTGCCAGCACCCCGACAGATACGCAGTATTTT. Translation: CASTPTDTQYF.

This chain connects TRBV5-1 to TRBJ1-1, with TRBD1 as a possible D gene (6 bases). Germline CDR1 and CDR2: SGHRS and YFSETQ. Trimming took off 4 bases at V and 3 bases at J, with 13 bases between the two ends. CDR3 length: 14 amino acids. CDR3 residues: CASSPLQGDTEAFF. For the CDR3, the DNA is TGCGCCAGCAGCCCGCTACAGGGTGACACTGAAGCTTTCTTT.

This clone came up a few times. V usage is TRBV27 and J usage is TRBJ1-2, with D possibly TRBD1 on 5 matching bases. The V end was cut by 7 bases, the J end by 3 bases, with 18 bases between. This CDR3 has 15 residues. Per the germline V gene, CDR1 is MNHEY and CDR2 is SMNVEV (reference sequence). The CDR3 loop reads CASTLMGGGDYGYTF. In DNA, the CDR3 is TGTGCCAGCACTCTGATGGGGGGAGGGGACTATGGCTACACCTTC.

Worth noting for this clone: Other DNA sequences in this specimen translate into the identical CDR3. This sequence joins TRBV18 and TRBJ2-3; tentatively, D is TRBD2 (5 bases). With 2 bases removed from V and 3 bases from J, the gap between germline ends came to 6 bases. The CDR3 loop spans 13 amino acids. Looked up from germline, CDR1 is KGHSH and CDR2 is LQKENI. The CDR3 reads CASSPGGTDTQYF. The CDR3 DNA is TGTGCCAGCTCACCAGGCGGGACAGATACGCAGTATTTT.

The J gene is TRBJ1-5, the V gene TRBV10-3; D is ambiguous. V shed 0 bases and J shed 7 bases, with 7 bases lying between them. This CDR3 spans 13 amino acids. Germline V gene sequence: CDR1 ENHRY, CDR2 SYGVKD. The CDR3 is CAISESQVQPQHF. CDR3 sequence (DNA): TGTGCCATCAGTGAGTCGCAGGTGCAGCCCCAGCATTTT.

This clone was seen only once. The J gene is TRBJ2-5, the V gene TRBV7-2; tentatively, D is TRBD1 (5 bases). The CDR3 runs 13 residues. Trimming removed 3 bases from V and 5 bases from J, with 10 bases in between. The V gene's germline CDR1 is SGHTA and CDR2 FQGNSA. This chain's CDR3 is CASSLGLRETQYF. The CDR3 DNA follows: TGTGCCAGCAGCTTGGGGCTTAGGGAGACCCAGTACTTC.

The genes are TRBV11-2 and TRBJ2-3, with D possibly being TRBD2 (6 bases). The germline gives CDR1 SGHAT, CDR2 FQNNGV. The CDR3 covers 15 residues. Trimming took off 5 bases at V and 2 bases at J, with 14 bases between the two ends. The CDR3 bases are TGTGCCAGCAGCCTCCGGGACTTTAACACAGATACGCAGTATTTT. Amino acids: CASSLRDFNTDTQYF.

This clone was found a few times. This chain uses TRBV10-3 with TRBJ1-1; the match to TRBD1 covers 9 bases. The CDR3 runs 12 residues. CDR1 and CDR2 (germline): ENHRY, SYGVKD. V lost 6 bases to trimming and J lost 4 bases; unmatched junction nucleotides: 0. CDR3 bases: TGTGCCATCAGGACAGGGGGCACTGAAGCTTTCTTT. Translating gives CAIRTGGTEAFF.

As DNA, the CDR3 is TGTGCCAGCAGCCAGGGCGGGGGGGGTCCGCCCTACGAGCAGTACTTC. This encodes CASSQGGGGPPYEQYF. The chain links TRBV3-1 (or the pseudogene TRBV3-2) to TRBJ2-7, with TRBD2 matching over 9 bases. The J segment lost 2 bases and the V segment lost 3 bases, leaving 8 bases of the junction unmatched. Germline CDR1 is LGHDT and CDR2 is YNNKEL (reference sequence). CDR3 length equals 16 residues.

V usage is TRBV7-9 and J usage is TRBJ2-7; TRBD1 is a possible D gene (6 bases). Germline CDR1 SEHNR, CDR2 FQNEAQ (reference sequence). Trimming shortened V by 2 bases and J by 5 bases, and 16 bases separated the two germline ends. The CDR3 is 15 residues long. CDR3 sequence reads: CASSLSGRGSNEQYF. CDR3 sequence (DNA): TGTGCCAGCAGCTTAAGCGGCAGGGGTTCAAACGAGCAGTACTTC.

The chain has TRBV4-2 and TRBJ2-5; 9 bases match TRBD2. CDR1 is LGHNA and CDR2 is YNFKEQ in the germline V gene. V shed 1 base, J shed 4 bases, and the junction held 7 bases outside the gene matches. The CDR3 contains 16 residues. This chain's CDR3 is CASSQGLAERGETQYF. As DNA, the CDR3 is TGTGCCAGCAGCCAAGGACTAGCGGAGAGAGGAGAGACCCAGTACTTC.

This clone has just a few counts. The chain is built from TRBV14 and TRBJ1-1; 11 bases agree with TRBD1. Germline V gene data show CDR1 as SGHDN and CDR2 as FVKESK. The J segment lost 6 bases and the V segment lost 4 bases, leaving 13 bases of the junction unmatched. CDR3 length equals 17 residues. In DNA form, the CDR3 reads TGTGCCAGCAGCCCAGATGGACAGGGGGCGGGTAAGGCTGAAGCTTTCTTT. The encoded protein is CASSPDGQGAGKAEAFF. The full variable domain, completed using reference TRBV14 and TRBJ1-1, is EAGVTQFPSHSVIEKGQTVTLRCDPISGHDNLYWYRRVMGKEIKFLLHFVKESKQDESGMPNNRFLAERTGGTYSTLKVQPAELEDSGVYFCASSPDGQGAGKAEAFFGQGTRLTVV.

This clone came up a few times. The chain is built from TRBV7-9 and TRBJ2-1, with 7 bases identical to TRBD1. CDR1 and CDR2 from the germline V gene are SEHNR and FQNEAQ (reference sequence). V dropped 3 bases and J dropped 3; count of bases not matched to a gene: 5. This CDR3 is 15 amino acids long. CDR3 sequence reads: CASSFEGDSYNEQFF. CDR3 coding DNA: TGTGCCAGCAGCTTCGAGGGGGACAGCTACAATGAGCAGTTCTTC.

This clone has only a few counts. Here the CDR3 reads CASGGGAETQYF. Here the CDR3 DNA reads TGCGCCAGCGGGGGGGGCGCGGAGACCCAGTACTTC. The J gene is TRBJ2-5, the V gene TRBV5-1; tentative D call: TRBD2 (7 bases). This CDR3 has 12 residues. V was trimmed by 7 bases and J by 5 bases, leaving 12 bases between them. Germline loops: CDR1 SGHRS, CDR2 YFSETQ.

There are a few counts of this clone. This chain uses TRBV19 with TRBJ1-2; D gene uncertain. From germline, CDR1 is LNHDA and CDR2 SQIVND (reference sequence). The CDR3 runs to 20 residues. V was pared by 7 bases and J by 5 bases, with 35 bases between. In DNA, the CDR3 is TGTGCCAGTATTGGGTCCAGCCTGGGCACCCCCGCGATCCCCACTTATGGCTACACCTTC. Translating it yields CASIGSSLGTPAIPTYGYTF.